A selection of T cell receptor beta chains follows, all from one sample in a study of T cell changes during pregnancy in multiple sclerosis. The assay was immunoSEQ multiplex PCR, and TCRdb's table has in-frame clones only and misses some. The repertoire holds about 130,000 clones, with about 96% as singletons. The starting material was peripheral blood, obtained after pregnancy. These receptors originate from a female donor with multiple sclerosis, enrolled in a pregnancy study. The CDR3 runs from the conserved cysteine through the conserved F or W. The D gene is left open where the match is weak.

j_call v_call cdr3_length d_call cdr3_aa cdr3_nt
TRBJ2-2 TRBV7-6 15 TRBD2 CASSVRGGLDGELFF TGTGCCAGCAGCGTCCGGGGAGGGTTGGACGGGGAGCTGTTTTTT
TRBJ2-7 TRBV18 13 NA CASSPFRGYEQYF TGTGCCAGCTCCCCTTTCAGGGGCTACGAGCAGTACTTC
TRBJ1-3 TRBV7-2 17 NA CASSSQPTGLSGNTIYF TGTGCCAGCAGCTCACAACCGACAGGATTGTCTGGAAACACCATATATTTT
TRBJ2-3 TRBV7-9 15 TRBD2 CASSFLGRGTDTQYF TGTGCCAGCAGCTTTCTCGGGAGGGGCACAGATACGCAGTATTTT
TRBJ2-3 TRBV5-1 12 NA CASSEPQGGMYF TGCGCCAGCAGCGAGCCCCAGGGGGGTATGTATTTT
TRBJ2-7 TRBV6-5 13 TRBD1 CASWGQGATEQYF TGTGCCAGTTGGGGACAGGGGGCGACCGAGCAGTACTTC
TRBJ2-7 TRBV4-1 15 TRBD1 CASSPRTGGFYEQYF TGCGCCAGCAGCCCACGGACAGGGGGTTTCTACGAGCAGTACTTC
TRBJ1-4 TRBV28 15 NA CASSLRVAANEKLFF TGTGCCAGCAGTTTAAGAGTGGCGGCTAATGAAAAACTGTTTTTT
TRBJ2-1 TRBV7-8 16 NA CASSLEVGQKSYEQFF TGTGCCAGCAGCTTAGAAGTTGGACAGAAATCCTATGAGCAGTTCTTC
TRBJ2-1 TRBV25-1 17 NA CASSEMTGGTAHNEQFF TGTGCCAGCAGTGAGATGACGGGCGGGACGGCCCACAATGAGCAGTTCTTC
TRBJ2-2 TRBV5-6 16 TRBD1 CASSLYYGQGHGELFF TGTGCCAGCAGCTTGTACTATGGACAGGGCCACGGGGAGCTGTTTTTT
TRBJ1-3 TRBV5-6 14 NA CASSFTGSGNTIYF TGTGCCAGCAGCTTTACGGGCTCTGGAAACACCATATATTTT
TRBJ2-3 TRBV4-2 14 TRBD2 CASSQDLLAGPQYF TGTGCCAGCAGCCAAGACTTACTAGCGGGTCCGCAGTATTTT
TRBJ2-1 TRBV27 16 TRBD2 CASSHGLAGAYNEQFF TGTGCCAGCAGCCATGGACTAGCGGGAGCTTACAATGAGCAGTTCTTC
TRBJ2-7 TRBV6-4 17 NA CASSDSSASRRGYEQYF TGTGCCAGCAGTGACTCATCGGCTAGCCGGAGGGGCTACGAGCAGTACTTC
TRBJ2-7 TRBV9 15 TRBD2 CASSPRTSGPYEQYF TGTGCCAGCAGCCCCCGGACTAGCGGGCCCTACGAGCAGTACTTC
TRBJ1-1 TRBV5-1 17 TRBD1 CASSLAGTGVRGAEAFF TGCGCCAGCAGCTTGGCCGGGACAGGAGTCCGGGGGGCTGAAGCTTTCTTT
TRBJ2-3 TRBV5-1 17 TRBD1 CASSYGQGAYGTDTQYF TGCGCCAGCAGCTACGGACAGGGGGCTTATGGCACAGATACGCAGTATTTT
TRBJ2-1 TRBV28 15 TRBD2 CASSGIAGAYGEQFF TGTGCCAGCAGTGGAATTGCGGGAGCCTATGGTGAGCAGTTCTTC
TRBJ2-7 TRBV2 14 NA CASSGSRPSYEQYF TGTGCCAGCAGTGGGTCGCGGCCTTCCTACGAGCAGTACTTC
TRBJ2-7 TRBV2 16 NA CASSESQTGKAYEQYF TGTGCCAGCAGTGAATCCCAGACAGGAAAGGCCTACGAGCAGTACTTC
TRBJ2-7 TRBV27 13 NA CASSFASHSEQYF TGTGCCAGCAGTTTCGCATCCCACAGCGAGCAGTACTTC
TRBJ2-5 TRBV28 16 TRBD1 CASRLLKDRRKETQYF TGTGCCAGCAGACTACTAAAGGACAGGCGTAAGGAGACCCAGTACTTC